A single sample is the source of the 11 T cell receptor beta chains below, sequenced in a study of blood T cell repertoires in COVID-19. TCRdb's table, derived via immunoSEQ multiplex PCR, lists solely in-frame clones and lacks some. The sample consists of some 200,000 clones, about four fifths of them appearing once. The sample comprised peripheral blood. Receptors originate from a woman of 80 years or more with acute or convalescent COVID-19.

The chain's CDR3 is CASSLLSGAITDTQYF. The CDR3, as DNA: TGTGCCAGCTCACTCCTTAGCGGGGCGATCACAGATACGCAGTATTTT. The chain carries TRBV18 and TRBJ2-3; TRBD2 matches 8 bases. The CDR3 has 16 amino acids. The germline CDR1 and CDR2 sequences are KGHSH and LQKENI. With 4 bases clipped from V and 2 bases from J, the junction kept 8 bases outside the gene matches.

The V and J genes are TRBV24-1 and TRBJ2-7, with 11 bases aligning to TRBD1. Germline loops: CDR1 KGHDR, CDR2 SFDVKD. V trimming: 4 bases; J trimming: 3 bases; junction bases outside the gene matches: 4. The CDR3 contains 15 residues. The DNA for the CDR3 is TGTGCCACCAGTGACCCCGGGACAGGGGGCTACGAGCAGTACTTC. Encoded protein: CATSDPGTGGYEQYF.

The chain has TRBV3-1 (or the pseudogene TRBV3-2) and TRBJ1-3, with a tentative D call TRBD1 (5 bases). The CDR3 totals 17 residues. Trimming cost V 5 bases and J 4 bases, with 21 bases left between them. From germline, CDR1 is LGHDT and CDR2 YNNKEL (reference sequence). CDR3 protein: CASSNLAPGEPGNTIYF. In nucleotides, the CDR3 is TGTGCCAGCAGCAACCTAGCACCGGGGGAGCCGGGAAACACCATATATTTT.

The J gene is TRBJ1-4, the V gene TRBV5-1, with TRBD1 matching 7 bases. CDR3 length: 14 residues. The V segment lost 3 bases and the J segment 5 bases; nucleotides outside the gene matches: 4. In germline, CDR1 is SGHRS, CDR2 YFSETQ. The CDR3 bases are TGCGCCAGCAGCTCGACAGGGCCGAATGAAAAACTGTTTTTT. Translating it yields CASSSTGPNEKLFF. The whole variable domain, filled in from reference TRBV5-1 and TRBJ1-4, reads KAGVTQTPRYLIKTRGQQVTLSCSPISGHRSVSWYQQTPGQGLQFLFEYFSETQRNKGNFPGRFSGRQFSNSRSEMNVSTLELGDSALYLCASSSTGPNEKLFFGSGTQLSVL.

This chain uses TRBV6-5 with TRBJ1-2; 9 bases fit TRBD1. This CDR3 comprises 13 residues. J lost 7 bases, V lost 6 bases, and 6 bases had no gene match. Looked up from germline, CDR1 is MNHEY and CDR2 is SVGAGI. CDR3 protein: CASRSGTGTGYTF. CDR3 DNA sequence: TGTGCCAGCAGGTCCGGGACAGGGACTGGCTACACCTTC.

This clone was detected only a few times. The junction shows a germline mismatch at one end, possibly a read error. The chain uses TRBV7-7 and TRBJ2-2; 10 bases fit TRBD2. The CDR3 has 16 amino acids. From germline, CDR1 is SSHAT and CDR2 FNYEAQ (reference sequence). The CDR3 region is CASSPSSGGNTGELFF. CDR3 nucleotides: TGTGCTAGCAGCCCATCTAGCGGGGGGAACACCGGGGAGCTGTTTTTT.

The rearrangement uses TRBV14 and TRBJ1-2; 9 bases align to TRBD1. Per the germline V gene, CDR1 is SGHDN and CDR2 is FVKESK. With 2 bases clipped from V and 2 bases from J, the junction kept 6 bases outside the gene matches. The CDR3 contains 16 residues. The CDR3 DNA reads TGTGCCAGCAGCCAATTGGGGGGACAGGGCAACTATGGCTACACCTTC. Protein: CASSQLGGQGNYGYTF.

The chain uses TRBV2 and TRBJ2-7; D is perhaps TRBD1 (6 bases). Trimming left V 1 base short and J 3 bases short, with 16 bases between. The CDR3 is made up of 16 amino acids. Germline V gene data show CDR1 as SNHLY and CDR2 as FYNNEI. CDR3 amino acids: CASSEDGGLLGYEQYF. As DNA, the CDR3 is TGTGCCAGCAGTGAAGATGGGGGCCTCTTGGGCTACGAGCAGTACTTC.

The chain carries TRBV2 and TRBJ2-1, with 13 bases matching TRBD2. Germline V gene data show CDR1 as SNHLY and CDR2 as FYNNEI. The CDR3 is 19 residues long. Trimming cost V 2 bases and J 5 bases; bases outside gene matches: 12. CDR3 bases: TGTGCCAGCAGTGAATATGGGACTAGCGGGATGCCCCTACACAATGAGCAGTTCTTC. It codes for CASSEYGTSGMPLHNEQFF.

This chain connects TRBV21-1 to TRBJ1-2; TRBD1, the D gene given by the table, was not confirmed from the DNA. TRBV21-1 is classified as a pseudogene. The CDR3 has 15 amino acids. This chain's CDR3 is CASSKVNRGIEGYTF. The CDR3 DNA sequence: TGTGCCAGCAGCAAAGTGAACAGGGGAATTGAGGGCTACACCTTC.

The CDR3 is CASSMHRDSGNTIYF. The CDR3 nucleotides are TGTGCCAGTAGTATGCACCGGGACTCTGGAAACACCATATATTTT. V and J are TRBV19 and TRBJ1-3; D uncertain. This CDR3 spans 15 amino acids. V lost 3 bases and J 0 bases, leaving 9 bases between the germline ends. Germline V gene data show CDR1 as LNHDA and CDR2 as SQIVND (reference sequence).